One and the same sample provided the 13 T cell receptor beta chains below, sequenced in a study of OX40 agonist ivuxolimab in advanced cancers. Only in-frame clones appear in the TCRdb table, and some are missing; sequencing was by immunoSEQ multiplex PCR. The sample yields roughly 38,000 clones, 80% to 90% seen once. This specimen was CD4+ or CD8+ T cells sorted from blood, taken in a trial of the OX40 agonist ivuxolimab. The origin of the receptors is an adult with an advanced solid tumor such as melanoma, head and neck, liver or kidney cancer.

J is TRBJ2-3 and V is TRBV28; 11 bases line up with TRBD2. This CDR3 is built from 12 residues. The V segment lost 10 bases and the J segment 5 bases; nucleotides outside the gene matches: 2. CDR1 is MDHEN and CDR2 is SYDVKM in the germline V gene. The CDR3 here is CAIAGGRDTQYF. CDR3 DNA: TGTGCCATAGCGGGAGGGAGAGATACGCAGTATTTT. The full variable domain, with the rest looked up from reference TRBV28 and TRBJ2-3, is DVKVTQSSRYLVKRTGEKVFLECVQDMDHENMFWYRQDPGLGLRLIYFSYDVKMKEKGDIPEGYSVSREKKERFSLILESASTNQTSMYLCAIAGGRDTQYFGPGTRLTVL.

This sequence joins TRBV9 and TRBJ2-3; 10 nucleotides align to TRBD2. From germline, CDR1 is SGDLS and CDR2 YYNGEE. The CDR3 contains 16 residues. The V and J ends lost 0 bases and 2 bases, in that order; junction bases with no gene match: 3. The DNA for the CDR3 is TGTGCCAGCAGCGTAGGACTAGCGGGCTACACAGATACGCAGTATTTT. This encodes CASSVGLAGYTDTQYF.

CDR3 sequence reads: CASSLHSSNEKLFF. The CDR3 DNA is TGTGCCAGCAGTTTGCACAGCTCTAATGAAAAACTGTTTTTT. The chain recombines TRBV27 with TRBJ1-4; no firm D call. With 3 bases removed from V and 3 bases from J, the gap between germline ends came to 8 bases. The germline gives CDR1 MNHEY, CDR2 SMNVEV (reference sequence). CDR3 length: 14 amino acids.

The chain employs TRBV30 and TRBJ2-2; 7 bases are shared with TRBD2. Germline V gives CDR1 GTSNPN, CDR2 SVGIG (reference sequence). The ends lost 5 bases at V and 8 bases at J; junction bases unmatched: 8. The CDR3 consists of 13 residues. The CDR3 DNA sequence: TGTGCCTGGTCGTCGAGGCGGGAGGGGGAGCTGTTTTTT. Protein product: CAWSSRREGELFF. The whole variable domain, remainder taken from reference TRBV30 and TRBJ2-2, is SQTIHQWPATLVQPVGSPLSLECTVEGTSNPNLYWYRQAAGRGLQLLFYSVGIGQISSEVPQNLSASRPQDRQFILSSKKLLLSDSGFYLCAWSSRREGELFFGEGSRLTVL.

The chain is built from TRBV19 and TRBJ2-2, with 10 bases matching TRBD1. J was trimmed by 7 bases and V by 7 bases; bases with no gene match: 6. The V gene's germline CDR1 is LNHDA and CDR2 SQIVND (reference sequence). The CDR3 spans 14 residues. The CDR3, as DNA: TGTGCCAGTATAAGGACAGGGGGAGGCGGGGAGCTGTTTTTT. Translation gives CASIRTGGGGELFF. Supplemented by reference TRBV19 and TRBJ2-2, the full variable domain reads DGGITQSPKYLFRKEGQNVTLSCEQNLNHDAMYWYRQDPGQGLRLIYYSQIVNDFQKGDIAEGYSVSREKKESFPLTVTSAQKNPTAFYLCASIRTGGGGELFFGEGSRLTVL.

For the CDR3, the DNA is TGTGCCAGCAACCGGGTGGGTAACTATGGCTACACCTTC. Its translation is CASNRVGNYGYTF. This chain connects TRBV2 to TRBJ1-2; no clear D. The V and J ends lost 7 bases and 1 base respectively, with 10 bases between them. The CDR3 covers 13 residues. CDR1 is SNHLY and CDR2 is FYNNEI in the germline V gene.

This chain uses TRBV28 with TRBJ2-6, with D hard to call. Trimming pared 3 bases from V and 1 base from J, leaving 19 bases between. Germline values: CDR1 MDHEN, CDR2 SYDVKM. This CDR3 contains 19 residues. The CDR3 spells CASSLFFVPKRSGANVLTF. Written as DNA, the CDR3 is TGTGCCAGCAGTTTGTTTTTCGTACCCAAACGGTCTGGGGCCAACGTCCTGACTTTC.

This rearrangement joins TRBV5-1 to TRBJ2-7; a weak D match, TRBD1 (5 bases). This CDR3 has 15 amino acids. Germline V CDR1 and CDR2: SGHRS, YFSETQ. Trimming left V 3 bases short and J 3 bases short, with 16 bases between. The CDR3 reads CASSSPNSQGYEQYF. CDR3 in DNA: TGCGCCAGCAGCTCCCCCAATTCTCAGGGCTACGAGCAGTACTTC. The complete variable domain, with remaining parts taken from reference TRBV5-1 and TRBJ2-7, reads KAGVTQTPRYLIKTRGQQVTLSCSPISGHRSVSWYQQTPGQGLQFLFEYFSETQRNKGNFPGRFSGRQFSNSRSEMNVSTLELGDSALYLCASSSPNSQGYEQYFGPGTRLTVT.

The rearrangement uses TRBV5-4 and TRBJ2-3; D uncertain. Germline CDR1 is SGHNT and CDR2 is YYREEE (reference sequence). V was trimmed by 1 base and J by 2 bases, leaving 11 bases between them. This CDR3 has 15 residues. CDR3 region: CASSLNDGNTDTQYF. For the CDR3, the DNA is TGTGCCAGCAGCTTGAACGACGGTAACACAGATACGCAGTATTTT.

The chain recombines TRBV19 with TRBJ1-5, with D maybe TRBD1 (6 bases). The CDR3 is 13 amino acids. Germline values: CDR1 LNHDA, CDR2 SQIVND (reference sequence). The V end was cut by 6 bases, the J end by 7 bases, with 13 bases between. CDR3 sequence: CASSLTGKQPQHF. The CDR3 region has the DNA TGTGCCAGTAGCCTTACAGGGAAACAGCCCCAGCATTTT.

CDR3: CASSSFSGSADTQYF. The CDR3 nucleotides are TGTGCCAGTAGTAGCTTTAGCGGGAGCGCAGATACGCAGTATTTT. The J gene is TRBJ2-3, the V gene TRBV19; 9 bases are shared with TRBD2. Germline CDR1 reads LNHDA; CDR2 reads SQIVND (reference sequence). The CDR3 has 15 amino acids. V dropped 4 bases and J dropped 4; count of bases not matched to a gene: 6.

The V gene is TRBV7-2, the J gene TRBJ2-4; the D gene is possibly TRBD2 (6 bases). In germline, CDR1 is SGHTA, CDR2 FQGNSA. Trimming took 1 base from V and 3 from J, leaving 10 bases between them. The CDR3 has 15 residues. CDR3 DNA: TGTGCCAGCAGCTTAGGGAGGGTTGTCAAAAACATTCAGTACTTC. Its translation is CASSLGRVVKNIQYF.

This clone appeared once. The chain has TRBV6-1 and TRBJ2-2, with 10 bases matching TRBD1. CDR1 is MNHNS, CDR2 SASEGT, per germline. Trimming removed 8 bases from V and 6 bases from J; junction bases left unmatched: 6. The CDR3 loop spans 14 amino acids. The CDR3 bases are TGTGCCAGCCAGACAGGGGGCGAACCCGGGGAGCTGTTTTTT. Translating it yields CASQTGGEPGELFF.